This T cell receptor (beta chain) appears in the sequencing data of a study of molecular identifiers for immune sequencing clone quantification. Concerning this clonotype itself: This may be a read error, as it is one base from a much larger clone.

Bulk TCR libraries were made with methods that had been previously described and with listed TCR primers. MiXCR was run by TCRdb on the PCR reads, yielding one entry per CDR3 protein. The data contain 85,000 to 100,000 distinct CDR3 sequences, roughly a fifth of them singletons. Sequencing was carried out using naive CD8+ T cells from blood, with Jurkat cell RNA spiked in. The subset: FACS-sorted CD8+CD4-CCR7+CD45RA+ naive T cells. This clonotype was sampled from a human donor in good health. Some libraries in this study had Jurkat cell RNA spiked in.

CDR3 DNA sequence: TGTGCCAGCAGTATAAACCAGCCAGCAGAAAAAACCTACGAGCAGTACTTC. It translates to CASSINQPAEKTYEQYF. The chain joins TRBV6-5 to TRBJ2-7; no reliable D call. The length of the CDR3 is 17 residues. Germline CDR1 reads MNHEY; CDR2 reads SVGAGI. With 5 bases removed from V and 2 bases from J, the gap between germline ends came to 22 bases.